Listed below are T cell receptor beta chains from one sample, sequenced in a study of shared clonotypes between healthy human individuals. Repertoires were generated with immunoSEQ multiplex PCR, while TCRdb's copy carries only in-frame clones and drops some. The sample lists about 2 million clones; approximately 95% were seen once. The sequenced material came from naive CD8+ T cells sorted from blood. These receptors all stem from a man aged 18 to 35 in good health. The conserved cysteine and the conserved F or W are not part of the CDR3 here. D genes are given only for firm matches.

j_gene	d_gene	v_gene	CDR3aa
TRBJ2-1	TRBD1	TRBV30	AWSWAGGFLNEQF
TRBJ2-2	.	TRBV10-3	ATQEGSGELF
TRBJ2-7	TRBD1	TRBV11-2	ASTLGGSVYEQY
TRBJ1-3	.	TRBV5-1	ASSLIDSGNTIY
TRBJ2-7	.	TRBV7-2	ASSLSTRRVTYEQY
TRBJ2-7	.	TRBV2	ASIGDEQY
TRBJ2-7	TRBD1	TRBV9	ASSVDGQGAYEQY
TRBJ1-6	.	TRBV19	ASSMVSGSGSPLH
TRBJ1-6	.	TRBV15	ATSQGDPSPLH
TRBJ2-7	TRBD1	TRBV19	ASSITGTGPYEQY
.	.	TRBV30	AWSRGHTYEQY
TRBJ1-5	.	TRBV19	ASSIGGDGQPQH
TRBJ2-7	TRBD2	TRBV5-4	ASSPGLAGLSYEQY
TRBJ2-3	.	TRBV9	ASGFAGSSGDTQY
TRBJ2-7	.	TRBV6-5	ASSYGAGTYEQY